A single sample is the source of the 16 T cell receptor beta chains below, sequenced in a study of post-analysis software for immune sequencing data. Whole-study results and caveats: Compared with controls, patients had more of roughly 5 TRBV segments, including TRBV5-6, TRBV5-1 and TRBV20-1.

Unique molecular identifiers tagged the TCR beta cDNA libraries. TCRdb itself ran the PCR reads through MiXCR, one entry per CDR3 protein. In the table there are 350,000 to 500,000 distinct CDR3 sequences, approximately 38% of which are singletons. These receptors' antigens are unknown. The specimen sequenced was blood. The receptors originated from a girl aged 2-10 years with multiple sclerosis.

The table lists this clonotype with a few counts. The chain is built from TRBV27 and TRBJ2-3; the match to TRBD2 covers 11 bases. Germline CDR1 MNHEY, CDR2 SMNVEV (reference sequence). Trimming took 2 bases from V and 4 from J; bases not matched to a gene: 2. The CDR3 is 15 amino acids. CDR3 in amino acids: CASSLASGRPDTQYF. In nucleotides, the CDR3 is TGTGCCAGCAGTTTAGCTAGCGGGAGGCCAGATACGCAGTATTTT.

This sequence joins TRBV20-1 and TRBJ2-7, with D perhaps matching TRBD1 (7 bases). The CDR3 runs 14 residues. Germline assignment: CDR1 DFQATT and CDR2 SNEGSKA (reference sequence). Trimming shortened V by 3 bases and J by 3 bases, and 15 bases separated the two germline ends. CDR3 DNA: TGCAGTGCTAGGAGGCGGGACAGCGGCTACGAGCAGTACTTC. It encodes CSARRRDSGYEQYF.

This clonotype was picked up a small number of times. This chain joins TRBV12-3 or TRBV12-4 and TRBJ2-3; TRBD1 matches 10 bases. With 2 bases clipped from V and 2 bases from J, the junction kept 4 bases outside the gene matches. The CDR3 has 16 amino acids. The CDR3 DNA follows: TGTGCCAGCAGTTTACAGGGACAGGGGAACACAGATACGCAGTATTTT. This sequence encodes CASSLQGQGNTDTQYF.

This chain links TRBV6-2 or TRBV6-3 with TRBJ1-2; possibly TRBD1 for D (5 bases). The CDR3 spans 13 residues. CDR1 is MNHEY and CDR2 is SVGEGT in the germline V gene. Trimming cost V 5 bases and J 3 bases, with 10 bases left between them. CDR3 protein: CASSRDPYYGYTF. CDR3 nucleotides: TGTGCCAGCAGTCGGGACCCTTACTATGGCTACACCTTC.

The CDR3 region is CAISDRQFRDTDTQYF. CDR3 sequence (DNA): TGTGCCATCAGTGACAGACAGTTTAGGGATACAGATACGCAGTATTTT. V usage is TRBV10-3 and J usage is TRBJ2-3; tentatively, D is TRBD1 (5 bases). Germline V gene lookup returns CDR1 ENHRY and CDR2 SYGVKD. CDR3 length: 16 amino acids. V was clipped by 3 bases and J by 3 bases, with 16 bases between them.

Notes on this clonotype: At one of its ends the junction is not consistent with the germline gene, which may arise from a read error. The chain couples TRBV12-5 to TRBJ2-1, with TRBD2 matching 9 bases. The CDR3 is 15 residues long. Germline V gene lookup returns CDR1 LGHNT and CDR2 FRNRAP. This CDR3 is CVSGLREGLKDEQFF. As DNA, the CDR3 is TGTGTTAGTGGTTTGCGGGAGGGCCTGAAGGATGAGCAGTTCTTC.

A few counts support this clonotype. CDR3 protein: CASSFGRDRAYNEQFF. As DNA, the CDR3 is TGCGCCAGCAGCTTTGGCCGGGACAGGGCTTACAATGAGCAGTTCTTC. The rearrangement links TRBV5-1 to TRBJ2-1, with 9 nucleotides matching TRBD1. CDR1 is SGHRS and CDR2 is YFSETQ in the germline V gene. This CDR3 region has 16 residues. V was clipped by 2 bases and J by 4 bases; unmatched bases: 7.

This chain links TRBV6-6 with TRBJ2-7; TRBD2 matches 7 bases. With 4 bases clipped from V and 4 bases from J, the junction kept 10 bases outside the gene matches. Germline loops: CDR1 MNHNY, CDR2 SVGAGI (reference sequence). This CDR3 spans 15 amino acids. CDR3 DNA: TGTGCCAGCAGTTCGGCTCAGCGGGGAGGGTACGAGCAGTACTTC. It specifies CASSSAQRGGYEQYF.

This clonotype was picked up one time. The CDR3 DNA reads as TGTGCCAGCAGCTTAGCCGGGACAGCTAATCAGCCCCAGCATTTT. Translated: CASSLAGTANQPQHF. The rearrangement uses TRBV7-2 and TRBJ1-5, with TRBD1 matching over 7 bases. This CDR3 comprises 15 residues. The V gene's germline CDR1 is SGHTA and CDR2 FQGNSA. The V and J ends lost 0 bases and 4 bases, in that order; junction bases with no gene match: 3. The full variable domain, completed using reference TRBV7-2 and TRBJ1-5, is GAGVSQSPSNKVTEKGKDVELRCDPISGHTALYWYRQSLGQGLEFLIYFQGNSAPDKSGLPSDRFSAERTGGSVSTLTIQRTQQEDSAVYLCASSLAGTANQPQHFGDGTRLSIL.

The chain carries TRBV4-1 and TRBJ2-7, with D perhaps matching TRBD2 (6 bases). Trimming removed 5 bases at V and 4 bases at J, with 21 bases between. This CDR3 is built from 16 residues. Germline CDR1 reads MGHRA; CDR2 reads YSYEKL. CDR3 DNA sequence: TGCGCCAGCAGCATGGGAGGAATACCAACATCTTACGAGCAGTACTTC. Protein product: CASSMGGIPTSYEQYF.

The chain's CDR3 is CASSLYANQPQHF. Written as DNA, the CDR3 is TGTGCCAGCAGCCTCTATGCCAATCAGCCCCAGCATTTT. V is TRBV5-5 and J is TRBJ1-5; D remains unclear. Germline V gene lookup returns CDR1 SGHKS and CDR2 YYEKEE (reference sequence). V shed 4 bases and J shed 3 bases, with 8 bases lying between them. This CDR3 is built from 13 residues.

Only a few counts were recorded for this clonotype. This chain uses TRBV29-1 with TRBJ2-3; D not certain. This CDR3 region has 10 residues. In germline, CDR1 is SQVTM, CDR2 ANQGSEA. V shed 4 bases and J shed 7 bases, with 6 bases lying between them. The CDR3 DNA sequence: TGCAGCGTTGTTATTAATACGCAGTATTTT. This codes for CSVVINTQYF.

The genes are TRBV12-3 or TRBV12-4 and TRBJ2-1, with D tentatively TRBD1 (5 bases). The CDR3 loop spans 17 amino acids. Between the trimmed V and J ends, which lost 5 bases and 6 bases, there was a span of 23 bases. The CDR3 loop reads CASSPSSRTSQGNEQFF. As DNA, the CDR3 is TGTGCCAGCAGTCCGTCCTCGAGGACCAGCCAGGGCAATGAGCAGTTCTTC.

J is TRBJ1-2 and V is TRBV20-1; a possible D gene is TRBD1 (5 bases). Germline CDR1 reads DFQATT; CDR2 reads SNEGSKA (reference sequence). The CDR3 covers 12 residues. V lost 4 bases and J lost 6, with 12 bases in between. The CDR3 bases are TGCAGTGCTAACCCGAGGGGCGATGGCTACACCTTC. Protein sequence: CSANPRGDGYTF.

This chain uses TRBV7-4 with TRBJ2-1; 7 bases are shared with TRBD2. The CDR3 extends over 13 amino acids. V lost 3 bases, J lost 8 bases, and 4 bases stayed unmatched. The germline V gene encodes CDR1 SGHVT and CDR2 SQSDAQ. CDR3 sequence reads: CASSFKAGHEQFF. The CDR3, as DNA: TGTGCCAGCAGCTTCAAAGCGGGGCATGAGCAGTTCTTC.

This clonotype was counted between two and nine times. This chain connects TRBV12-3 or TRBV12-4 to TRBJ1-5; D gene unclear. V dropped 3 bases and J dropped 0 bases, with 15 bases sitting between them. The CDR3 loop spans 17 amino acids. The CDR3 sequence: CASSFRGGRHSNQPQHF. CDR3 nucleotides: TGTGCCAGCAGTTTTCGGGGAGGCAGGCATAGCAATCAGCCCCAGCATTTT.